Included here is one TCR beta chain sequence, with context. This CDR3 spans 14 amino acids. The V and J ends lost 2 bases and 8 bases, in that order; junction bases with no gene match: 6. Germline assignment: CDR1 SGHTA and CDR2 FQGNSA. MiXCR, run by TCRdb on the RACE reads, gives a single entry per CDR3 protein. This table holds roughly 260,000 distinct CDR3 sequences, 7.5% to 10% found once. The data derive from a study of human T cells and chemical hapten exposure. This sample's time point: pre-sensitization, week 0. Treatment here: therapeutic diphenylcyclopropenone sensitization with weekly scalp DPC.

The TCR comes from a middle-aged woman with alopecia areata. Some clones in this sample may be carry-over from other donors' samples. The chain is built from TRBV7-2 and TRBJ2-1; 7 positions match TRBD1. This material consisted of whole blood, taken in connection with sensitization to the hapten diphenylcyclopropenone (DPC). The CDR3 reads CASSLIAGGYEQFF. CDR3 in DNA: TGTGCCAGCAGCTTAATCGCAGGGGGATATGAGCAGTTCTTC.